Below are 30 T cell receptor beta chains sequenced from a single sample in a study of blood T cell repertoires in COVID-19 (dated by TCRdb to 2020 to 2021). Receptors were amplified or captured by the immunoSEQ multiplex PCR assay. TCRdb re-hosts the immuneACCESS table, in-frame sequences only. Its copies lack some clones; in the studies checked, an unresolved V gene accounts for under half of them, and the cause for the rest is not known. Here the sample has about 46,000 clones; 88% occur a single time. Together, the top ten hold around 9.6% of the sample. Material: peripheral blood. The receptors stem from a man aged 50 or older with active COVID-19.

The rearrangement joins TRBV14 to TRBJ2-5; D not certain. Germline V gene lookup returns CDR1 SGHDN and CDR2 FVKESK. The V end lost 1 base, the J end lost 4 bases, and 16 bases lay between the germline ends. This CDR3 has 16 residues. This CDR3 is CASSQGRWPDRETQYF. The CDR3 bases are TGTGCCAGCAGCCAAGGTCGATGGCCAGATCGAGAGACCCAGTACTTC.

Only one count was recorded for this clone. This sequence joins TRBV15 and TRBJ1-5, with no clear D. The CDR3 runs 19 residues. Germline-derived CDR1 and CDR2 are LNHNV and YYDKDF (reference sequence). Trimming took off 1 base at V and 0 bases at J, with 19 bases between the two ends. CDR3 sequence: CATSRGWQRALYSNQPQHF. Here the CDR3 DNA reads TGTGCCACCAGCAGAGGATGGCAGAGGGCCCTTTATAGCAATCAGCCCCAGCATTTT.

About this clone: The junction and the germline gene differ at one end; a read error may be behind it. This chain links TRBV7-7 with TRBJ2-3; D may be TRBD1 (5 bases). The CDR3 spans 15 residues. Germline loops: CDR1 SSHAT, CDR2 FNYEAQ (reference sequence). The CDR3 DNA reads TGTGCTAGCAGCTTAAACTCCAAAGGGGCAGATACGCAGTATTTT. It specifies CASSLNSKGADTQYF.

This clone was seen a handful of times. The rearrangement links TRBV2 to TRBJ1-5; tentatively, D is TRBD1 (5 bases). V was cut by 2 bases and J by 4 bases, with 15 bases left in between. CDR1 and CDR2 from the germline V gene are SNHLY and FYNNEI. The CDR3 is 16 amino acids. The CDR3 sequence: CASSERWGSGNQPQHF. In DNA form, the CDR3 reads TGTGCCAGCAGTGAAAGGTGGGGTTCAGGGAATCAGCCCCAGCATTTT.

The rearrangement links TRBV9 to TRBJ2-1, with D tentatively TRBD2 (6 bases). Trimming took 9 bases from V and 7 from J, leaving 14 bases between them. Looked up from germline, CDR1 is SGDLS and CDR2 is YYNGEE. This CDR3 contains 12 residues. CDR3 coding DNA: TGTGCCACCTCGGGCGGGACTAATGAGCAGTTCTTC. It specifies CATSGGTNEQFF.

The CDR3 sequence: CASRLGPSTDTQYF. DNA for the CDR3: TGTGCCAGCAGATTGGGCCCTAGCACAGATACGCAGTATTTT. The genes are TRBV7-2 and TRBJ2-3, with D hard to call. In germline, CDR1 is SGHTA, CDR2 FQGNSA. V lost 6 bases and J 0 bases, leaving 10 bases between the germline ends. This CDR3 is built from 14 residues.

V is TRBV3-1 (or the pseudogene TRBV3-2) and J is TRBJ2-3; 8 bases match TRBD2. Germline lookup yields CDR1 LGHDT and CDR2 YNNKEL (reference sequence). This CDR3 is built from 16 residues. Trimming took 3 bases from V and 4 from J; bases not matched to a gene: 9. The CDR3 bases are TGTGCCAGCAGCCAGCTTGCACTAGCGGCGGCAGATACGCAGTATTTT. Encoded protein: CASSQLALAAADTQYF.

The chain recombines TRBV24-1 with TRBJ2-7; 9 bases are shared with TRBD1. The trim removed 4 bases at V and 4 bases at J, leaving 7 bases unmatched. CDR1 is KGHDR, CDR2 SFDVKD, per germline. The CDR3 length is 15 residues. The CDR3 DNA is TGTGCCACCAGTGACTCCGGGACAGGGTCGTACGAGCAGTACTTC. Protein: CATSDSGTGSYEQYF.

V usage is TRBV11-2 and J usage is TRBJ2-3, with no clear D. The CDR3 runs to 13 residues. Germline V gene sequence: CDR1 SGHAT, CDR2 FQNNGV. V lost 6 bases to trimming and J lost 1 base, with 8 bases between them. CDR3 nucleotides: TGTGCCAGCAGGTCCCCTGGCACAGATACGCAGTATTTT. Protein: CASRSPGTDTQYF.

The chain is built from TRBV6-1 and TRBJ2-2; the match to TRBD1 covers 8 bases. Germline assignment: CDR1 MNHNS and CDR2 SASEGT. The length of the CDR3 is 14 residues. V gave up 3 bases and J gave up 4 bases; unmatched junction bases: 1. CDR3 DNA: TGTGCCAGCAGTGAGGGACAGGTCACCGGGGAGCTGTTTTTT. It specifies CASSEGQVTGELFF.

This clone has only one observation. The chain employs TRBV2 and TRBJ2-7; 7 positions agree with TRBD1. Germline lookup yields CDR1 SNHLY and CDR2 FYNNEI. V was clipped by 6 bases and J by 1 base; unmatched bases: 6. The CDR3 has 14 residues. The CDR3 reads CASRWDSNSYEQYF. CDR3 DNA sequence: TGTGCCAGCAGGTGGGACAGCAATTCCTACGAGCAGTACTTC.

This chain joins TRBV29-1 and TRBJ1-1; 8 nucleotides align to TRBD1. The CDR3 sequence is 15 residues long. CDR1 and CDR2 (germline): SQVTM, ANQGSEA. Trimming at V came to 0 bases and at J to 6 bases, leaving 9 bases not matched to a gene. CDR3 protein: CSVEDRRQGISEAFF. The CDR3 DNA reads TGCAGCGTTGAAGATCGGCGACAGGGGATCTCTGAAGCTTTCTTT.

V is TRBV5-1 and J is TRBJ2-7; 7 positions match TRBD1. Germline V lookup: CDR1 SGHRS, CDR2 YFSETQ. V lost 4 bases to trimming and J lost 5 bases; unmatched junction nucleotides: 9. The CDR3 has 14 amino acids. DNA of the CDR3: TGCGCCAGCAGCCCACAGGGGCTTAGGGACGAGCAGTACTTC. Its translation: CASSPQGLRDEQYF.

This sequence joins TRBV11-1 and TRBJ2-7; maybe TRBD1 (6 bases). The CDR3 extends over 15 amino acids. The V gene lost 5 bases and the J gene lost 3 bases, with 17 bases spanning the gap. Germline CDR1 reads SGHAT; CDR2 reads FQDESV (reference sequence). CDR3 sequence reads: CASSRVKDSFYEQYF. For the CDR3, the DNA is TGTGCCAGCAGCCGAGTCAAGGACAGCTTCTACGAGCAGTACTTC.

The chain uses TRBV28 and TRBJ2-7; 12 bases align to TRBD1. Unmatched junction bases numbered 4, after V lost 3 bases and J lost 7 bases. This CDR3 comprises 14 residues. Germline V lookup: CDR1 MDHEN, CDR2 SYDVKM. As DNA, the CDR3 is TGTGCCAGCAGTTTGGGACAGGGGGCGGGGGAGCAGTACTTC. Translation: CASSLGQGAGEQYF.

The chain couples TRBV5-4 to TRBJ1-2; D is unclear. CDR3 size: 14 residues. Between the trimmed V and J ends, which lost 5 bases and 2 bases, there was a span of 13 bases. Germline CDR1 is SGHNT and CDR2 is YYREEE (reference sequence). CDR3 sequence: CASSPGGENYGYTF. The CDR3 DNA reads TGTGCCAGCAGTCCGGGCGGGGAGAACTATGGCTACACCTTC. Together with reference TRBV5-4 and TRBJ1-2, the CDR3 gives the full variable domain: ETGVTQSPTHLIKTRGQQVTLRCSSQSGHNTVSWYQQALGQGPQFIFQYYREEENGRGNFPPRFSGLQFPNYSSELNVNALELDDSALYLCASSPGGENYGYTFGSGTRLTVV.

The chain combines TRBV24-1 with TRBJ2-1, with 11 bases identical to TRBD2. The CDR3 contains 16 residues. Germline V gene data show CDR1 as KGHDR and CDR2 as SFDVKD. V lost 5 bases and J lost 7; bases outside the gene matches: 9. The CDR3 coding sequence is TGTGCCACCAGTGGTATTACTAGCGGGGGATCGAATGAGCAGTTCTTC. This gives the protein CATSGITSGGSNEQFF.

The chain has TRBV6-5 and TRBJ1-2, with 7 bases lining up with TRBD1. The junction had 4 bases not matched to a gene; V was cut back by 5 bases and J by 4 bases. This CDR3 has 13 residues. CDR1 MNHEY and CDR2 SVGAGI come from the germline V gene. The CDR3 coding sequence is TGTGCCAGCAGTCCCGGGACAGTCTATGGCTACACCTTC. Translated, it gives CASSPGTVYGYTF.

The CDR3 nucleotides read TGCGCCAGCAGCCAAGATTCTGCGGGAGTATTCGCAGATACGCAGTATTTT. Translating gives CASSQDSAGVFADTQYF. This chain joins TRBV4-3 and TRBJ2-3; TRBD2 aligns across 7 bases. CDR1 is LGHNA and CDR2 is YSLEER in the germline V gene. The CDR3 sequence is 17 residues long. The V and J ends lost 0 bases and 4 bases, in that order; junction bases with no gene match: 10.

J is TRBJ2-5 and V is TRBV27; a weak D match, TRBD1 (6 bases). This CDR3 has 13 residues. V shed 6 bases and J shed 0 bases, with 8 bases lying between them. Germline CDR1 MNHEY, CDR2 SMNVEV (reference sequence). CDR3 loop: CASSQGYQETQYF. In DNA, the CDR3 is TGTGCCAGCAGCCAGGGGTACCAAGAGACCCAGTACTTC.

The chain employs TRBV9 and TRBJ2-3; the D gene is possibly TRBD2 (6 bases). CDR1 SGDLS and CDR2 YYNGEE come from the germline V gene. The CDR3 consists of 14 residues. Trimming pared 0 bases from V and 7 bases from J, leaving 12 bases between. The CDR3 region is CASSVELARHTQYF. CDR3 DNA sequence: TGTGCCAGCAGCGTAGAGCTAGCGAGGCATACGCAGTATTTT.

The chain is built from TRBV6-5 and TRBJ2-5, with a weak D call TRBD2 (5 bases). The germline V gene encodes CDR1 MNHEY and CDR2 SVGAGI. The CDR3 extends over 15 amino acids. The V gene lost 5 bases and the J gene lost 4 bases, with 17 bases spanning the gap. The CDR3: CASSPRLRTGETQYF. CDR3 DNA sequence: TGTGCCAGCAGTCCTCGACTCCGGACTGGAGAGACCCAGTACTTC.

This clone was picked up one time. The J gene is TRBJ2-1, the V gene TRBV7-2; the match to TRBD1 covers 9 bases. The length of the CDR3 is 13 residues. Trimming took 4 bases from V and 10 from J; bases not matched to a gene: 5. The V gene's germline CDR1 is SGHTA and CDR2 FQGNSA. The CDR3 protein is CASSWDREGEQFF. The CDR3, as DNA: TGTGCCAGCAGCTGGGACAGGGAGGGGGAGCAGTTCTTC.

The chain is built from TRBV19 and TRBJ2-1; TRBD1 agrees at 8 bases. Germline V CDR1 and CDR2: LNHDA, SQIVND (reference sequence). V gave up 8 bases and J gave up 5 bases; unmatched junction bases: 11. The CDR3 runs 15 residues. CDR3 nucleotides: TGTGCCAGTTCAGGGGGCGGCCTTCCGGACAATGAGCAGTTCTTC. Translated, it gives CASSGGGLPDNEQFF.

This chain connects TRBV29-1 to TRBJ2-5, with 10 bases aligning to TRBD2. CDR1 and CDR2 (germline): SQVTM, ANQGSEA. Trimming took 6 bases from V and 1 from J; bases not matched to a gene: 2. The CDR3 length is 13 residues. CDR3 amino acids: CSVRTSGQETQYF. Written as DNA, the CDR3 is TGCAGCGTGCGGACTAGCGGCCAAGAGACCCAGTACTTC.

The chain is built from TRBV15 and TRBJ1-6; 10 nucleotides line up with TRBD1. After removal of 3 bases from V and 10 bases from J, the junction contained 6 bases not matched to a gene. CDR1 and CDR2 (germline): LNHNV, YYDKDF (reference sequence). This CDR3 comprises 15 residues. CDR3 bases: TGTGCCACCAGCAGTTGGACAGGGGGGCGGTCACCCCTCCACTTT. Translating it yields CATSSWTGGRSPLHF.

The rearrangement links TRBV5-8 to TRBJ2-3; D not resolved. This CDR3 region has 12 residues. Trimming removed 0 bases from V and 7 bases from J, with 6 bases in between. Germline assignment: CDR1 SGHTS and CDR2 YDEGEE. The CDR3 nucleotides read TGTGCCAGCAGCTTGGACTCGAATACGCAGTATTTT. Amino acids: CASSLDSNTQYF.

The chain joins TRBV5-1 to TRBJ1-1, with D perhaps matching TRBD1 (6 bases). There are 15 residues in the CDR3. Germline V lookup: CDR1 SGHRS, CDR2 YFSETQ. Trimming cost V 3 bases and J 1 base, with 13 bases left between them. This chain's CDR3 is CASSWNWDKNTEAFF. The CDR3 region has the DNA TGCGCCAGCAGCTGGAACTGGGACAAGAACACTGAAGCTTTCTTT.

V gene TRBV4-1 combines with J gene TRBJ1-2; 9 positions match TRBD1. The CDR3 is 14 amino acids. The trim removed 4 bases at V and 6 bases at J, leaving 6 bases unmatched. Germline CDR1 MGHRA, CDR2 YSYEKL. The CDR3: CASSLAGTGNGYTF. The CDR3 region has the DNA TGCGCCAGCAGCCTGGCCGGGACAGGGAATGGCTACACCTTC.

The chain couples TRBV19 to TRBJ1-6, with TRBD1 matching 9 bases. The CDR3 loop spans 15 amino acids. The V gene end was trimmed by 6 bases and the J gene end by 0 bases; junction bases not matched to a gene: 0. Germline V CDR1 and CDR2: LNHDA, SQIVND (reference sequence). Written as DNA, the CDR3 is TGTGCCAGTAGGACAGGGGGCTCCTATAATTCACCCCTCCACTTT. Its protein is CASRTGGSYNSPLHF.